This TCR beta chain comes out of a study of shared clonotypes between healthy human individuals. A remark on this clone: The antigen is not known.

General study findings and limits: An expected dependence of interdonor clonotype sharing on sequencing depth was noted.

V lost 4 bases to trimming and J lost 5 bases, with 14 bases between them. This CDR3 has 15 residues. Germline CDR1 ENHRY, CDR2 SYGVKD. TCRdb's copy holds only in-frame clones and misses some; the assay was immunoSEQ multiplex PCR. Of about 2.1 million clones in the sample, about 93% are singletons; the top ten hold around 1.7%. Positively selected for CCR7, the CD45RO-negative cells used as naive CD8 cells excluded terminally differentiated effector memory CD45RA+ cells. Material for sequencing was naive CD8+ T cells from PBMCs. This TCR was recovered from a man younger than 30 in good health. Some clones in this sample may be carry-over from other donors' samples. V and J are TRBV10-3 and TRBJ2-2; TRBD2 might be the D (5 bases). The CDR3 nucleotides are TGTGCCATCAGTGGAGATCGACTAACTACCGGGGAGCTGTTTTTT. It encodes CAISGDRLTTGELFF.